The 15 T cell receptor beta chains presented below share a single source sample, sequenced in a study of graft-versus-host responses after intestinal transplantation. Clones were sequenced by immunoSEQ multiplex PCR, and TCRdb holds only the in-frame ones, with some missing. Seen here are 40,000 or so clones, about 90% observed once, and the top ten hold about 7%. Sequencing was performed on PBMCs, taken roughly 270 days after transplant. The receptors were sampled from a human patient who received an intestinal transplant, so some T cells may come from the graft donor.

The rearrangement links TRBV11-2 to TRBJ1-4, with D maybe TRBD1 (6 bases). In germline, CDR1 is SGHAT, CDR2 FQNNGV. The CDR3 covers 13 residues. The V and J ends lost 5 bases and 11 bases respectively, with 15 bases between them. CDR3 DNA sequence: TGTGCCAGCAGCATCCTCAAAGGGGGGAAACTGTTTTTT. It is translated as CASSILKGGKLFF.

This chain joins TRBV23-1 and TRBJ1-3; D gene unclear. Being an ORF, TRBV23-1 has a function that is uncertain. CDR3 length: 12 residues. V was shortened by 8 bases and J by 4 bases, with 9 bases between the two germline ends. The CDR3 bases are TGCGCCAGCCCCGAAACGGGAAACACCATATATTTT. Its protein is CASPETGNTIYF.

The chain is built from TRBV30 and TRBJ2-5, with TRBD2 identical over 9 bases. The length of the CDR3 is 12 residues. CDR1 is GTSNPN and CDR2 is SVGIG in the germline V gene (reference sequence). V trimming: 5 bases; J trimming: 5 bases; junction bases outside the gene matches: 3. CDR3 sequence: CAWDSGGETQYF. The CDR3 coding sequence is TGTGCCTGGGACAGCGGGGGGGAGACCCAGTACTTC.

V and J are TRBV19 and TRBJ1-1; the D gene is possibly TRBD1 (5 bases). From germline, CDR1 is LNHDA and CDR2 SQIVND (reference sequence). V lost 3 bases to trimming and J lost 6 bases, with 32 bases between them. The CDR3 runs 20 residues. CDR3 amino acids: CASSISGRRFLSGMRAEAFF. CDR3 nucleotide sequence: TGTGCCAGTAGTATTTCGGGACGACGCTTCCTCTCGGGGATGAGGGCTGAAGCTTTCTTT.

The chain links TRBV2 to TRBJ2-3; D gene unclear. CDR1 SNHLY and CDR2 FYNNEI come from the germline V gene. This CDR3 has 13 residues. V was clipped by 0 bases and J by 3 bases, with 4 bases between them. The CDR3 loop reads CASSEASTDTQYF. The CDR3, as DNA: TGTGCCAGCAGTGAAGCTTCGACAGATACGCAGTATTTT.

V usage is TRBV6-4 and J usage is TRBJ2-3; 11 bases match TRBD2. The CDR3 runs 16 residues. V lost 0 bases, J lost 7 bases, and 6 bases stayed unmatched. Germline values: CDR1 MRHNA, CDR2 SNTAGT. The CDR3 DNA reads as TGTGCCAGCAGTGACTCGGTTCCTAGCGGGGGGTATACGCAGTATTTT. Its translation: CASSDSVPSGGYTQYF.

The V call is TRBV5-8, the J call TRBJ2-5; TRBD1 agrees at 7 bases. With 0 bases clipped from V and 3 bases from J, the junction kept 5 bases outside the gene matches. The CDR3 loop spans 15 amino acids. Germline V gene data show CDR1 as SGHTS and CDR2 as YDEGEE. The CDR3 loop is CASSLGDSRKETQYF. DNA of the CDR3: TGTGCCAGCAGCTTGGGGGACAGCAGAAAAGAGACCCAGTACTTC. The whole variable domain, remainder taken from reference TRBV5-8 and TRBJ2-5, is EAGVTQSPTHLIKTRGQQATLRCSPISGHTSVYWYQQALGLGLQFLLWYDEGEERNRGNFPPRFSGRQFPNYSSELNVNALELEDSALYLCASSLGDSRKETQYFGPGTRLLVL.

The chain joins TRBV7-9 to TRBJ1-1; no firm D call. Looked up from germline, CDR1 is SEHNR and CDR2 is FQNEAQ (reference sequence). The CDR3 extends over 15 amino acids. V dropped 5 bases and J dropped 0 bases, with 13 bases sitting between them. The CDR3 bases are TGTGCCAGCAGCCCCAGACCAGACATGAACACTGAAGCTTTCTTT. This translates into CASSPRPDMNTEAFF.

The gene calls are TRBV7-6 and TRBJ1-2; unclear D gene. The CDR3 contains 12 residues. Trimming removed 1 base from V and 6 bases from J, with 6 bases in between. Germline CDR1 and CDR2: SGHVS and FNYEAQ. The CDR3 protein is CASSLGTDGYTF. The CDR3 DNA is TGTGCCAGCAGCTTAGGCACGGATGGCTACACCTTC.

The chain has TRBV29-1 and TRBJ2-5, with D perhaps being TRBD1 or TRBD2 (6 bases each). The V gene lost 4 bases and the J gene lost 2 bases, with 11 bases spanning the gap. This CDR3 contains 13 residues. CDR1 and CDR2 (germline): SQVTM, ANQGSEA. CDR3 nucleotide sequence: TGCAGCGTTGCTAGGGGGGAGCAAGAGACCCAGTACTTC. Translating it yields CSVARGEQETQYF.

V is TRBV6-1 and J is TRBJ2-5; 8 nucleotides agree with TRBD2. The assigned J gene may be wrong: the sequence end matches TRBJ2-7 better. The CDR3 spans 13 residues. Germline V gene sequence: CDR1 MNHNS, CDR2 SASEGT. In DNA, the CDR3 is TGTGCCAGCAGTCGGGAGGGGGCCTACGAGCAGTACTTC. It is translated as CASSREGAYEQYF.

The chain uses TRBV10-1 and TRBJ2-5; unclear D gene. There are 13 residues in the CDR3. Per the germline V gene, CDR1 is WNHNN and CDR2 is SYGVQD (reference sequence). V was cut by 3 bases and J by 7 bases, with 12 bases left in between. Written as DNA, the CDR3 is TGCGCCAGCAGTGATGGCTTTCTCGGGACCCAGTACTTC. Protein product: CASSDGFLGTQYF.

The chain joins TRBV15 to TRBJ1-2; 8 bases are a match to TRBD1. V lost 0 bases and J lost 6; bases outside the gene matches: 9. The CDR3 totals 16 residues. Per germline, CDR1 LNHNV and CDR2 YYDKDF (reference sequence). This CDR3 is CATSRDSEDRDNGYTF. The CDR3 DNA is TGTGCCACCAGCAGAGATTCGGAGGACAGGGATAATGGCTACACCTTC.

The rearrangement uses TRBV19 and TRBJ2-7, with D unclear. The germline V gene has CDR1 LNHDA and CDR2 SQIVND (reference sequence). This CDR3 is built from 12 residues. V lost 5 bases to trimming and J lost 3 bases, with 8 bases between them. The CDR3 DNA sequence: TGTGCCAGTAGTGGTACACGCTACGAGCAGTACTTC. This encodes CASSGTRYEQYF.

This chain links TRBV6-1 with TRBJ2-1, with D unresolved. Germline V gene lookup returns CDR1 MNHNS and CDR2 SASEGT. V was cut by 8 bases and J by 12 bases, with 8 bases left in between. CDR3 size: 9 residues. The DNA of the CDR3 is TGTGCCAGCGGCTCGCTGCAGTTCTTC. Encoded protein: CASGSLQFF.